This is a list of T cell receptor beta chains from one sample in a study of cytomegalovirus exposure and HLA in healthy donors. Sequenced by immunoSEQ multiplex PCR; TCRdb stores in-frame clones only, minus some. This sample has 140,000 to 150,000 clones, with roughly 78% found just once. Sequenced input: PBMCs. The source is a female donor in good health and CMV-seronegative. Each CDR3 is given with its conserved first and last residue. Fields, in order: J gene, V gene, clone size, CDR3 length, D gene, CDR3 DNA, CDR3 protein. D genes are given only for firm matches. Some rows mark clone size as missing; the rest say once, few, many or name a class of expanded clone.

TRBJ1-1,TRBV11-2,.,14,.,TGTGCCAGCAGCAGCCTTCAAAGAGTCACTGAAGCTTTCTTT,CASSSLQRVTEAFF
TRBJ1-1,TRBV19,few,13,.,TGTGCCAGTACACCCCCGGTTGGCACTGAAGCTTTCTTT,CASTPPVGTEAFF
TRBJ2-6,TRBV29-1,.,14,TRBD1,TGCAGCGTTAGGACAGGGGACGGGGCCAACGTCCTGACTTTC,CSVRTGDGANVLTF
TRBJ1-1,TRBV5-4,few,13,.,TGTGCCAGCAGCTTGGTCAGGAACACTGAAGCTTTCTTT,CASSLVRNTEAFF
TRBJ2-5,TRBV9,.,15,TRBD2,TGTGCCAGCAGCCTGGGACTAGCGGGATTAGAGACCCAGTACTTC,CASSLGLAGLETQYF
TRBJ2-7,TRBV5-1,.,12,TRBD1,TGCGCCAGCAGCAAGACAGGGAACGAGCAGTACTTC,CASSKTGNEQYF
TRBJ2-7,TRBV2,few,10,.,TGTGCCAGCAGGGCCCTCGAGCAGTACTTC,CASRALEQYF
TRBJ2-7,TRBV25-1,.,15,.,TGTGCCAGCAGTGAAGTCACGACAGGATCTTACGAGCAGTACTTC,CASSEVTTGSYEQYF
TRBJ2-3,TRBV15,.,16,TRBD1,TGTGCCACCAGCAGAGGGACAGGACAGGGCACAGATACGCAGTATTTT,CATSRGTGQGTDTQYF
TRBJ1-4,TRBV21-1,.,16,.,TGTGCCAGCAGCAAAGGGACGAGGGCCCTAAATGAAAAACTGTTTTTT,CASSKGTRALNEKLFF